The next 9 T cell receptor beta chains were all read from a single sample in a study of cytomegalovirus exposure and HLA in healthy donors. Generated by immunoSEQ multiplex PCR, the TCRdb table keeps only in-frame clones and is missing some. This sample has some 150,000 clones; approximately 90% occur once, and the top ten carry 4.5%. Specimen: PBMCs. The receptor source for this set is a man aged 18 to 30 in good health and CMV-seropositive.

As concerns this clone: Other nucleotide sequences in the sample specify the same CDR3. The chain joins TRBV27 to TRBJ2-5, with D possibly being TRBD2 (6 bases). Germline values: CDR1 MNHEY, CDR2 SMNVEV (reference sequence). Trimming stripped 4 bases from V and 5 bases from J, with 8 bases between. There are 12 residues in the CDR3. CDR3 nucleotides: TGTGCCAGCAGTTCACGGGAGGAGACCCAGTACTTC. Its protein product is CASSSREETQYF.

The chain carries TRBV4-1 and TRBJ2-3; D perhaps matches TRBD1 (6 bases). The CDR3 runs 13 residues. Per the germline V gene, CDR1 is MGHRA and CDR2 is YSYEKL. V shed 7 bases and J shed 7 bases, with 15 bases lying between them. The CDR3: CASKGTGFNTQYF. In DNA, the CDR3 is TGCGCCAGCAAGGGAACAGGGTTTAATACGCAGTATTTT.

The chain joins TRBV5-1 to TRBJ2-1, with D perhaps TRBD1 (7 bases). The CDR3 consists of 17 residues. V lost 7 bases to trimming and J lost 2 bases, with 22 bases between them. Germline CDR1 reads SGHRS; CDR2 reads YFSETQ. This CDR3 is CASGLQPTGQTYNEQFF. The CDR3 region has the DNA TGCGCCAGCGGACTACAACCGACGGGACAGACCTACAATGAGCAGTTCTTC.

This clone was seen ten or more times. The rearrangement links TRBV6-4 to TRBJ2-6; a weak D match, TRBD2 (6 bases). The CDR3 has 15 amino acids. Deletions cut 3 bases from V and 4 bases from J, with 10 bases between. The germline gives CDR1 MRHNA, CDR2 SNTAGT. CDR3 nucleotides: TGTGCCAGCAGTGAAGGGACTTCAGGGGCCAACGTCCTGACTTTC. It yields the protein CASSEGTSGANVLTF.

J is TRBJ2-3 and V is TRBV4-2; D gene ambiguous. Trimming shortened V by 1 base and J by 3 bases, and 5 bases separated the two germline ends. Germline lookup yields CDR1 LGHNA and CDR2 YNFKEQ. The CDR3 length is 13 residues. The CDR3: CASSQARTDTQYF. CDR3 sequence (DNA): TGTGCCAGCAGCCAAGCGAGGACAGATACGCAGTATTTT.

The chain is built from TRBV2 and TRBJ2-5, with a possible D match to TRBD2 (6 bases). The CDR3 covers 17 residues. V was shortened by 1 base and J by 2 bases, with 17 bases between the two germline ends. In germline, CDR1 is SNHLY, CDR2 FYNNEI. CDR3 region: CASSEDPGGREQETQYF. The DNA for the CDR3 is TGTGCCAGCAGTGAAGACCCCGGGGGACGGGAACAAGAGACCCAGTACTTC.

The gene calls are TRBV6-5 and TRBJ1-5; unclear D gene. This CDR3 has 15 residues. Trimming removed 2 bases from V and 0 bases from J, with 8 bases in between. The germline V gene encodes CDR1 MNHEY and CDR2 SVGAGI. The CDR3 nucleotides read TGTGCCAGCAGTTACCGACGGGATAGCAATCAGCCCCAGCATTTT. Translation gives CASSYRRDSNQPQHF.

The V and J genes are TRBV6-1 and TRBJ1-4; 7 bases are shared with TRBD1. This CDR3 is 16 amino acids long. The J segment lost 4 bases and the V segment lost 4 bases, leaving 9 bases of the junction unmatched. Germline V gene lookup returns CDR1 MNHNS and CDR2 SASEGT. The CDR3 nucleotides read TGTGCCAGCAGTGTTTTGGGACAGACTATTAATGAAAAACTGTTTTTT. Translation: CASSVLGQTINEKLFF.

This chain's CDR3 is CASSDLLDTHRYNEQFF. In DNA, the CDR3 is TGCGCCAGCAGTGACCTCTTGGACACCCACAGGTACAATGAGCAGTTCTTC. The V and J genes are TRBV10-1 and TRBJ2-1, with D maybe TRBD1 (5 bases). The V gene's germline CDR1 is WNHNN and CDR2 SYGVQD (reference sequence). Trimming took 3 bases from V and 4 from J, leaving 19 bases between them. CDR3 size: 17 residues.